Sequencing of this T cell receptor (beta chain) was carried out in a study of T-cell memory formation after mild COVID-19. Study-level information: Largely donor-specific sequence clusters came from a couple of donors. Overall study findings and caveats: CD4+ clones that contracted lay mainly in CM and EM; CD8+ ones lay in EMRA. Later expanders leaned CD4+, whereas day 15 to 85 contracting clones were balanced CD4/CD8.

Constant-segment primers served in 5'RACE that generated TCR alpha and TCR beta cDNA libraries bearing sample barcodes and UMIs. Each CDR3 protein gets one entry after TCRdb re-called the 5' RACE reads with MiXCR. Found here are about 400,000 distinct CDR3 sequences, around 15% of them singletons; the top ten hold under 25%. There are many counts of this clonotype. Its antigen is unknown. The CDR3 contains 11 residues. Trimming left V 6 bases short and J 4 bases short, with 6 bases between. Germline values: CDR1 MNHNY, CDR2 SVGAGI (reference sequence). V usage is TRBV6-6 and J usage is TRBJ1-2; no definite D call. Specimen: PBMCs or a T cell subset sorted from them (not recorded which). This clonotype originated in a man aged 18 to 29 who had mild COVID-19 (a few samples of this study predate the infection). Cell type and time point are not known. The CDR3 DNA is TGTGCCAGCAGCTTGACCTATGGCTACACCTTC. Translation gives CASSLTYGYTF.